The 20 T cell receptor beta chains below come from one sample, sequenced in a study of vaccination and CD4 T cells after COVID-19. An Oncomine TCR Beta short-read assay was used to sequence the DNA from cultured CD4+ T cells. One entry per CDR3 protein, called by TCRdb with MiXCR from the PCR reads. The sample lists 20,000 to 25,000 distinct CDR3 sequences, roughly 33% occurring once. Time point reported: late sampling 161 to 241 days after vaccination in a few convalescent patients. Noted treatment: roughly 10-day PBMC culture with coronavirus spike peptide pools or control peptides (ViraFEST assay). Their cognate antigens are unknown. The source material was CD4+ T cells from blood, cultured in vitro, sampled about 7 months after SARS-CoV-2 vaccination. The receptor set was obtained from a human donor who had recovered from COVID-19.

DNA of the CDR3: TGTGCCAGCAGAGGGTCAGCCACTGAAGCTTTCTTT. Translating it yields CASRGSATEAFF. The chain has TRBV2 and TRBJ1-1; D is undetermined. The CDR3 is 12 residues long. The germline gives CDR1 SNHLY, CDR2 FYNNEI. V dropped 6 bases and J dropped 4 bases, with 9 bases sitting between them.

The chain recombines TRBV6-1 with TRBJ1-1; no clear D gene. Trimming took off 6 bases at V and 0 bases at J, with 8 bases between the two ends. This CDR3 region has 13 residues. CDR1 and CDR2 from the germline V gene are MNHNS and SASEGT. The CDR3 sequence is CASSSVVNTEAFF. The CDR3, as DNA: TGTGCCAGCAGCTCCGTGGTGAACACTGAAGCTTTCTTT.

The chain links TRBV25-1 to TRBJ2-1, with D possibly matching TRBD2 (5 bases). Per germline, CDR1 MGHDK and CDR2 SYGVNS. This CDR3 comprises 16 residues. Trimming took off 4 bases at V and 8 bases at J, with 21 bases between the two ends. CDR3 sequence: CASSGPRDPALDEQFF. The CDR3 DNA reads TGTGCCAGCAGTGGACCCCGGGATCCCGCCCTCGATGAGCAGTTCTTC.

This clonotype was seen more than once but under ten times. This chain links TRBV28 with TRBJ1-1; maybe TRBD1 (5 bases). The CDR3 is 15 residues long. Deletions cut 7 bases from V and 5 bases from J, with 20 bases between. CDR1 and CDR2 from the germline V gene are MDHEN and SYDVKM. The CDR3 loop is CASIIAAGRGTEAFF. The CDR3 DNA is TGTGCCAGCATCATTGCGGCAGGGCGAGGAACTGAAGCTTTCTTT. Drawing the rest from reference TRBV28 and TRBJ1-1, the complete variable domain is DVKVTQSSRYLVKRTGEKVFLECVQDMDHENMFWYRQDPGLGLRLIYFSYDVKMKEKGDIPEGYSVSREKKERFSLILESASTNQTSMYLCASIIAAGRGTEAFFGQGTRLTVV.

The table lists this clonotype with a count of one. The DNA of the CDR3 is TGTGCCAGCACGGAGGGGGCGGTCACTGAAGCTTTCTTT. It is translated as CASTEGAVTEAFF. The rearrangement joins TRBV2 to TRBJ1-1; TRBD1 agrees at 7 bases. This CDR3 is built from 13 residues. Germline V gene lookup returns CDR1 SNHLY and CDR2 FYNNEI. V trimming: 7 bases; J trimming: 4 bases; junction bases outside the gene matches: 6.

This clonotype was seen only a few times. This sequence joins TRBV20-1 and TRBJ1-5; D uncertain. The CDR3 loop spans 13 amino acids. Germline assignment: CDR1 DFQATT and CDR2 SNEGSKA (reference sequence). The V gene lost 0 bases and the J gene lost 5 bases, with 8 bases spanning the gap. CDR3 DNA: TGCAGTGCTAGAGAGCCAACTGATCAGCCCCAGCATTTT. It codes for CSAREPTDQPQHF.

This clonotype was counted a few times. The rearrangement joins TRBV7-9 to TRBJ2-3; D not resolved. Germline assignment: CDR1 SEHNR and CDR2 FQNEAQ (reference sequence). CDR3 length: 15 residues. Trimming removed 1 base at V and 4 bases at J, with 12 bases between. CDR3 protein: CASSLGLGSADTQYF. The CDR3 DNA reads TGTGCCAGCAGCTTAGGTCTGGGGTCCGCAGATACGCAGTATTTT.

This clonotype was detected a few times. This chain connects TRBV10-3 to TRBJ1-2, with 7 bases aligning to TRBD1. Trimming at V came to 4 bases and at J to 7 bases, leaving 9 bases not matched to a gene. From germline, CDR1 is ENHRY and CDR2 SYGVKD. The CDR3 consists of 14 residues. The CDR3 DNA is TGTGCCATCAGTGCCCCGGGACAGATAAGTGGCTACACCTTC. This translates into CAISAPGQISGYTF.

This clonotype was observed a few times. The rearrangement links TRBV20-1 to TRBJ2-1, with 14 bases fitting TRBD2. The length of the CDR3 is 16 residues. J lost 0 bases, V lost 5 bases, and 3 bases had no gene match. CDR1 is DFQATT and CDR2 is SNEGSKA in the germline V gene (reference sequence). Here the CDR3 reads CSARGTSGSSYNEQFF. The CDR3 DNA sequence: TGCAGTGCTCGAGGGACTAGCGGGAGCTCCTACAATGAGCAGTTCTTC.

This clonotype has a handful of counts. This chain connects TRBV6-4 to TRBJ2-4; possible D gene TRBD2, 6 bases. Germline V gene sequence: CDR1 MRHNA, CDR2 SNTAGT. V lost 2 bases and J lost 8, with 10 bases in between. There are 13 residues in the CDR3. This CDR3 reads CASSDQGGDIQYF. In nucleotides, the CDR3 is TGTGCCAGCAGTGACCAGGGCGGGGACATTCAGTACTTC.

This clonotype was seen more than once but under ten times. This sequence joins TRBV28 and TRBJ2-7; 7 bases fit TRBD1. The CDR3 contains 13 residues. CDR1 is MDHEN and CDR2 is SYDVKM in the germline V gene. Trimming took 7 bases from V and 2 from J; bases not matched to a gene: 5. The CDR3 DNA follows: TGTGCCAGCATACAGCAGGGGGCCTACGAGCAGTACTTC. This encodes CASIQQGAYEQYF.

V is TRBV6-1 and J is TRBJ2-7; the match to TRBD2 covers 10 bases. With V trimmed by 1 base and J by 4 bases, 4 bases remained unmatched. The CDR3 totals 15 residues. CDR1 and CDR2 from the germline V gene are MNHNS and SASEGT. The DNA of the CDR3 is TGTGCCAGCAGTGAAGGGGCTAGCGGGAGTTACGAGCAGTACTTC. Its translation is CASSEGASGSYEQYF.

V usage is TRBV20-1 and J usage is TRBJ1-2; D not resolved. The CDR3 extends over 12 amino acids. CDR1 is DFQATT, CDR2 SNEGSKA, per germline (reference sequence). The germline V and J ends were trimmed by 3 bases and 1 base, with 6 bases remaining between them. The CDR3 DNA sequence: TGCAGTGCTAGTGTGATTAACTATGGCTACACCTTC. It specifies CSASVINYGYTF.

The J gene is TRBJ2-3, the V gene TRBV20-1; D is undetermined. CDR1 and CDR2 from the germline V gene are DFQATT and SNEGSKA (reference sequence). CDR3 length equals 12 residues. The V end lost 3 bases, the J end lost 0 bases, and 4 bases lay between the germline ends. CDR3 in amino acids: CSASGSTDTQYF. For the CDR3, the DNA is TGCAGTGCTAGCGGGAGCACAGATACGCAGTATTTT.

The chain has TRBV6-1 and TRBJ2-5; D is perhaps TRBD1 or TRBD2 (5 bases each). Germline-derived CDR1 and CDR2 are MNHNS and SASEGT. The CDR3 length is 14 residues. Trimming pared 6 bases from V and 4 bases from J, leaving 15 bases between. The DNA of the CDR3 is TGTGCCAGCAGCCGACAGAGGGGTCCAGAGACCCAGTACTTC. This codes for CASSRQRGPETQYF.

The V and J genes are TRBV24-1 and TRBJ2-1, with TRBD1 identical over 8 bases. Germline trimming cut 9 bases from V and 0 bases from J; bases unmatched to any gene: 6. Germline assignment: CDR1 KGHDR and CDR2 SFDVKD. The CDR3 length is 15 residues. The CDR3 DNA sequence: TGTGCCACCCGAGGTGGGACAGGCTCCTACAATGAGCAGTTCTTC. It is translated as CATRGGTGSYNEQFF.

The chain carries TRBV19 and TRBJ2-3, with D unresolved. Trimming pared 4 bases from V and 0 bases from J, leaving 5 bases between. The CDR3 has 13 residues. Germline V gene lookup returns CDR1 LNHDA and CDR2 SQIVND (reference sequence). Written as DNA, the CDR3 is TGTGCCAGTAGTAGGGTGAGCACAGATACGCAGTATTTT. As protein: CASSRVSTDTQYF. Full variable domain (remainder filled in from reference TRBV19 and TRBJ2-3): DGGITQSPKYLFRKEGQNVTLSCEQNLNHDAMYWYRQDPGQGLRLIYYSQIVNDFQKGDIAEGYSVSREKKESFPLTVTSAQKNPTAFYLCASSRVSTDTQYFGPGTRLTVL.

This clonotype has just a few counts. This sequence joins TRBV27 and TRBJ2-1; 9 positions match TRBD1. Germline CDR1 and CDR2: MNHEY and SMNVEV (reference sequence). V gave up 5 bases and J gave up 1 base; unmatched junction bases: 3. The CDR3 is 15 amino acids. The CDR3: CASSPGQGSYNEQFF. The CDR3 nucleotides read TGTGCCAGCAGTCCTGGACAGGGGTCCTACAATGAGCAGTTCTTC.

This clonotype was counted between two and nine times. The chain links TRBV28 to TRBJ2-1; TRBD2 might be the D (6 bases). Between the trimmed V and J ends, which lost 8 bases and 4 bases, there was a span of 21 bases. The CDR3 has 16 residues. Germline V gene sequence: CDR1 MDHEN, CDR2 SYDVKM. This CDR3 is CASSGHAGRPYNEQFF. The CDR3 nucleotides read TGTGCCAGCTCGGGCCACGCGGGACGGCCTTACAATGAGCAGTTCTTC.

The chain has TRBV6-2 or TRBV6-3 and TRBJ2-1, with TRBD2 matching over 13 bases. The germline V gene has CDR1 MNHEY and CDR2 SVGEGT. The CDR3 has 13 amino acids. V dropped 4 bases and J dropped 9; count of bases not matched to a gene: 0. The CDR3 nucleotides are TGTGCCAGCAGTTGGACTAGCGGGAGTGAGCAGTTCTTC. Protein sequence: CASSWTSGSEQFF.